This entry concerns a single T cell receptor (beta chain). Its specificity is not known. This record belongs to a study of cytomegalovirus exposure and HLA in healthy donors. Study conclusions and caveats: In vitro, three CMV-associated chains proved specific for CMV antigens. In a later analysis, most CMV-associated TCR beta chains appeared HLA-restricted.

Per the germline V gene, CDR1 is GTSNPN and CDR2 is SVGIG (reference sequence). The CDR3 consists of 14 residues. V shed 3 bases and J shed 5 bases, with 16 bases lying between them. PCR amplification relied on 60 Vbeta primers (plus 13 Jbeta primers). Repertoires were generated with immunoSEQ multiplex PCR, while TCRdb's copy carries only in-frame clones and drops some. The sample shows some 170,000 clones, 78% of them seen only once. Specimen: PBMCs. The source of this sequence is a female donor in good health and CMV-seronegative. This rearrangement joins TRBV30 to TRBJ2-5, with D perhaps matching TRBD2 (6 bases). CDR3 sequence (DNA): TGTGCCTGGAGGCTAGGAGGGATGCGTGAGACCCAGTACTTC. Translating it yields CAWRLGGMRETQYF.